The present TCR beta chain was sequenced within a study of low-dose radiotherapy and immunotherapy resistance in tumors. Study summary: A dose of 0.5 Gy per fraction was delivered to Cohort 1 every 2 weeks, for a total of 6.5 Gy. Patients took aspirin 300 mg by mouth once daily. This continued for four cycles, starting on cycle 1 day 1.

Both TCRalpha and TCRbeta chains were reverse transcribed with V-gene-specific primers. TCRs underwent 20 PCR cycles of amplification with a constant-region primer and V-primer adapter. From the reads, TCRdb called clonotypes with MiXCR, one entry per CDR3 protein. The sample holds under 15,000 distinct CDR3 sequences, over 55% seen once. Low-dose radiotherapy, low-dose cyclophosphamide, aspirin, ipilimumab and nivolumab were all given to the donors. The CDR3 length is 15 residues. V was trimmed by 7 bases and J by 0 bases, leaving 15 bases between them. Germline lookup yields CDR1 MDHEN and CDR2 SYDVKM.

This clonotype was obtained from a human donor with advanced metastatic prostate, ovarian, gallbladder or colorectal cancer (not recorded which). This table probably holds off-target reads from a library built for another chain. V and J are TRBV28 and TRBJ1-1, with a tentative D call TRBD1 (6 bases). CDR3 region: CASKPPGDLNTEAFF. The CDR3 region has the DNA TGTGCCAGCAAGCCACCAGGGGATTTGAACACTGAAGCTTTCTTT.